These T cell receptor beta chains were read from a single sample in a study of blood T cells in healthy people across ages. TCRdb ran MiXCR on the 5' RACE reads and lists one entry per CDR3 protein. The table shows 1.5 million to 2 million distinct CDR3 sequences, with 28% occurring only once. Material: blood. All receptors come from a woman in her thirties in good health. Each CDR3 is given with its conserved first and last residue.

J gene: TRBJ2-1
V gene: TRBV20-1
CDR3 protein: CSAYSREGLNNEQFF

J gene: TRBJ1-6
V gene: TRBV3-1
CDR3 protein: CASSQVTSPLHF

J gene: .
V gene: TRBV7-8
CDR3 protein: CANSFITGSGETQYF

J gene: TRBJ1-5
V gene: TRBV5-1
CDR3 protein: CASSTGTVINQPQHF

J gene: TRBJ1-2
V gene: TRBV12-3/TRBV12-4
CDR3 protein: CASSSGTGDGYTF

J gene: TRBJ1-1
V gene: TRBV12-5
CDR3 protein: CASGLVSYGNTEAFF

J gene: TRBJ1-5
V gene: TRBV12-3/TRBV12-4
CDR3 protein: CASSFSRQSEQHF

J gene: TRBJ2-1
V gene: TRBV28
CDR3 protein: CASSRRGTGVYNEQFF

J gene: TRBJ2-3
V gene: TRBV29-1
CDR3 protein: CSALDLGSTDTQYF

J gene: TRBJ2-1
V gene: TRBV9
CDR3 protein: CASSPVGTGLYNEQFF

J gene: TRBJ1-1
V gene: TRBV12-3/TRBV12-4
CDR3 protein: CASTSTGGTEAFF

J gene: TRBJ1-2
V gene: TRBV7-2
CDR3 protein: CASSLAQRILNYGYTF

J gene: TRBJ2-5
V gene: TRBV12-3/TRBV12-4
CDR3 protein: CASSLHGLRETQYF

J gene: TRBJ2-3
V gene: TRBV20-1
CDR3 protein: CSARTGTDTDTQYF

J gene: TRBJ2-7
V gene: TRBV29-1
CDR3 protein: CSGLRDGSSYEQYF

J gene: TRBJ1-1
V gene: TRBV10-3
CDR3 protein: CAISGPPGWSTEAFF

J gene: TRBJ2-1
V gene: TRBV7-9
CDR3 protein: CASTSHSPEQFF

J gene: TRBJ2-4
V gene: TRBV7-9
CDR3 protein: CASSRSTGRGNIQYF

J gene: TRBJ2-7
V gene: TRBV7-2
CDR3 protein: CASSLGAIRGYEQYF

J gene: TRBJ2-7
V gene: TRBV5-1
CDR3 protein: CASSPRGTGVYEQYF

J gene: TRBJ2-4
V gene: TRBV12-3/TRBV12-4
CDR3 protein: CASSFQGWTKNIQYF

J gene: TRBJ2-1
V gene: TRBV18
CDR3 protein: CASSREAGVYNEQFF

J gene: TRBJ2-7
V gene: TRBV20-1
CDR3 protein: CSAKSLSVGYEQYF

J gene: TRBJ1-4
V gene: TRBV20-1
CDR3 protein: CSASPKASKEKLFF

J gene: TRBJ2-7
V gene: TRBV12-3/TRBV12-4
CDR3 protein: CASSFAGGYEQYF

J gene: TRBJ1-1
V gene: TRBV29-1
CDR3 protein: CSVEAGQGSDEAFF

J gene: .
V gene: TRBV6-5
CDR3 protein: CASSERPQTQETQFF

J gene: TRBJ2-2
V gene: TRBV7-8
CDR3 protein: CANSLGIRQGNTGELFF

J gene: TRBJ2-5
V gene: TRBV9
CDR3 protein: CASSADRGNGETQYF